These 26 T cell receptor beta chains share one sample of origin, sequenced in a study of blood T cell repertoires in COVID-19. Sequencing used immunoSEQ multiplex PCR; TCRdb keeps in-frame clones, though not all of them. In the table there are approximately 170,000 clones, more than 85% of which are singletons. The sample comprised peripheral blood. The receptors here all came from a woman older than 75 with COVID-19, enrolled during active disease.

Here the CDR3 reads CASSADKTLPRARRDTGELFF. Written as DNA, the CDR3 is TGTGCCAGCAGCGCGGACAAGACCCTCCCCCGGGCCAGACGCGACACCGGGGAGCTGTTTTTT. V usage is TRBV9 and J usage is TRBJ2-2; D might be TRBD1 (5 bases). V was trimmed by 3 bases and J by 3 bases, leaving 30 bases between them. The CDR3 runs to 21 residues. The germline CDR1 and CDR2 sequences are SGDLS and YYNGEE.

This chain uses TRBV7-6 with TRBJ2-7; D remains unclear. The V and J ends lost 5 bases and 1 base respectively, with 18 bases between them. CDR3 length equals 16 residues. The germline V gene encodes CDR1 SGHVS and CDR2 FNYEAQ. The CDR3 DNA sequence: TGTGCCAGCAGCCAAACCGTCCCACACGGGTCCTACGAGCAGTACTTC. Translation: CASSQTVPHGSYEQYF. Using reference TRBV7-6 and TRBJ2-7 for the parts outside the CDR3, the full variable domain is GAGVSQSPRYKVTKRGQDVALRCDPISGHVSLYWYRQALGQGPEFLTYFNYEAQQDKSGLPNDRFSAERPEGSISTLTIQRTEQRDSAMYRCASSQTVPHGSYEQYFGPGTRLTVT.

This chain uses TRBV5-1 with TRBJ1-4; D is uncertain. Germline CDR1 SGHRS, CDR2 YFSETQ. The germline V and J ends were trimmed by 2 bases and 8 bases, with 16 bases remaining between them. CDR3 size: 15 residues. The DNA for the CDR3 is TGCGCCAGCAGCTTTGCCGGGAAGGTAGGAGAAAAACTGTTTTTT. Its protein product is CASSFAGKVGEKLFF.

V is TRBV27 and J is TRBJ1-5; D is uncertain. Trimming took 6 bases from V and 4 from J, leaving 16 bases between them. The CDR3 length is 15 residues. The germline gives CDR1 MNHEY, CDR2 SMNVEV (reference sequence). CDR3: CASSPGVLTNQPQHF. The CDR3, as DNA: TGTGCCAGCAGCCCGGGTGTCCTGACTAATCAGCCCCAGCATTTT.

J is TRBJ1-6 and V is TRBV6-5; the D is unclear. This CDR3 has 14 amino acids. V shed 0 bases and J shed 7 bases, with 7 bases lying between them. Germline V lookup: CDR1 MNHEY, CDR2 SVGAGI. As DNA, the CDR3 is TGTGCCAGCAGTTACTCGGGCTACAATTCACCCCTCCACTTT. Protein: CASSYSGYNSPLHF.

The J gene is TRBJ2-4, the V gene TRBV12-3 or TRBV12-4; D possibly corresponds to TRBD2 (6 bases). The CDR3 length is 13 residues. V lost 5 bases to trimming and J lost 11 bases, with 16 bases between them. The CDR3 sequence is CASSDTGGGVQYF. In DNA, the CDR3 is TGTGCCAGCAGTGACACCGGTGGCGGGGTTCAGTACTTC.

This rearrangement joins TRBV28 to TRBJ1-4; maybe TRBD1 (6 bases). Germline loops: CDR1 MDHEN, CDR2 SYDVKM. V lost 2 bases, J lost 4 bases, and 17 bases lay in between. This CDR3 contains 17 residues. The CDR3 DNA sequence: TGTGCCAGCAGTTTAGGAGGTGGACAGATTAATAATGAAAAACTGTTTTTT. This sequence encodes CASSLGGGQINNEKLFF. The whole variable domain, filled in from reference TRBV28 and TRBJ1-4, reads DVKVTQSSRYLVKRTGEKVFLECVQDMDHENMFWYRQDPGLGLRLIYFSYDVKMKEKGDIPEGYSVSREKKERFSLILESASTNQTSMYLCASSLGGGQINNEKLFFGSGTQLSVL.

This clone was seen once. The CDR3 DNA reads as TGTGCCAGCGGGACAGGGACCCTCTATGGCTACACCTTC. Protein product: CASGTGTLYGYTF. This sequence joins TRBV28 and TRBJ1-2, with 9 bases identical to TRBD1. The germline V gene encodes CDR1 MDHEN and CDR2 SYDVKM. Trimming at V came to 8 bases and at J to 4 bases, leaving 5 bases not matched to a gene. The CDR3 extends over 13 amino acids.

The chain couples TRBV29-1 to TRBJ2-3; 12 nucleotides line up with TRBD1. Trimming cost V 7 bases and J 6 bases; bases outside gene matches: 11. This CDR3 has 15 amino acids. CDR1 is SQVTM and CDR2 is ANQGSEA in the germline V gene. CDR3 amino acids: CSGEGTGGVQDTQYF. The CDR3 DNA is TGCAGCGGTGAGGGGACAGGGGGCGTGCAGGATACGCAGTATTTT.

The chain couples TRBV19 to TRBJ2-2; D call uncertain. The CDR3 runs to 14 residues. Trimming took 7 bases from V and 5 from J, leaving 14 bases between them. Germline CDR1 is LNHDA and CDR2 is SQIVND (reference sequence). The CDR3 nucleotides are TGTGCCAGTACAGTCCCAGGTTGGACCGGGGAGCTGTTTTTT. Translating it yields CASTVPGWTGELFF.

The chain links TRBV28 to TRBJ1-5; maybe TRBD1 (6 bases). Trimming removed 6 bases from V and 3 bases from J, with 12 bases in between. The CDR3 is 14 residues long. Germline V CDR1 and CDR2: MDHEN, SYDVKM. This chain's CDR3 is CASRQTGNNQPQHF. The CDR3 DNA sequence: TGTGCCAGCAGACAAACAGGGAACAATCAGCCCCAGCATTTT.

The chain combines TRBV9 with TRBJ1-1; no reliable D call. The germline CDR1 and CDR2 sequences are SGDLS and YYNGEE. The V gene lost 0 bases and the J gene lost 2 bases, with 5 bases spanning the gap. The CDR3 loop spans 13 amino acids. The CDR3 sequence is CASSVDLNTEAFF. CDR3 in DNA: TGTGCCAGCAGCGTAGACTTAAACACTGAAGCTTTCTTT.

The V and J genes are TRBV23-1 and TRBJ2-3, with TRBD2 as a possible D gene (6 bases). TRBV23-1 is recorded as an ORF, its role being uncertain. Trimming took 8 bases from V and 4 from J, leaving 19 bases between them. The CDR3 is 15 amino acids. The CDR3 sequence is CASDGRQFHADTQYF. CDR3 coding DNA: TGCGCCAGCGACGGGAGACAGTTCCACGCAGATACGCAGTATTTT.

This clone was counted only a few times. The rearrangement uses TRBV19 and TRBJ1-1; 12 bases are shared with TRBD1. V gave up 7 bases and J gave up 5 bases; unmatched junction bases: 5. From germline, CDR1 is LNHDA and CDR2 SQIVND (reference sequence). CDR3 length: 14 amino acids. The CDR3 sequence is CASTRDRGQTEAFF. The CDR3 nucleotides read TGTGCCAGTACTCGGGACAGGGGGCAAACTGAAGCTTTCTTT. Complete variable domain (other parts from reference TRBV19 and TRBJ1-1): DGGITQSPKYLFRKEGQNVTLSCEQNLNHDAMYWYRQDPGQGLRLIYYSQIVNDFQKGDIAEGYSVSREKKESFPLTVTSAQKNPTAFYLCASTRDRGQTEAFFGQGTRLTVV.

V gene TRBV10-3 combines with J gene TRBJ2-1, with D perhaps TRBD2 (5 bases). The CDR3 length is 14 residues. Germline CDR1 ENHRY, CDR2 SYGVKD. Deletions cut 8 bases from V and 5 bases from J, with 16 bases between. CDR3 sequence: CAIGLELRNNEQFF. In DNA, the CDR3 is TGTGCCATCGGACTCGAGTTGAGGAACAATGAGCAGTTCTTC.

This rearrangement joins TRBV19 to TRBJ2-2, with D possibly matching TRBD2 (5 bases). Trimming removed 3 bases from V and 6 bases from J, with 8 bases in between. The CDR3 has 13 amino acids. Per the germline V gene, CDR1 is LNHDA and CDR2 is SQIVND (reference sequence). CDR3: CASSIGGSGELFF. The CDR3, as DNA: TGTGCCAGTAGTATTGGAGGCTCCGGGGAGCTGTTTTTT.

V gene TRBV19 combines with J gene TRBJ1-1, with unresolved D. Trimming removed 5 bases from V and 7 bases from J, with 5 bases in between. The CDR3 length is 10 residues. Germline lookup yields CDR1 LNHDA and CDR2 SQIVND (reference sequence). The CDR3: CASSAGEAFF. CDR3 in DNA: TGTGCCAGTAGTGCGGGTGAAGCTTTCTTT. Using reference TRBV19 and TRBJ1-1 for the parts outside the CDR3, the full variable domain is DGGITQSPKYLFRKEGQNVTLSCEQNLNHDAMYWYRQDPGQGLRLIYYSQIVNDFQKGDIAEGYSVSREKKESFPLTVTSAQKNPTAFYLCASSAGEAFFGQGTRLTVV.

This rearrangement joins TRBV28 to TRBJ1-1, with a weak D call TRBD1 (5 bases). This CDR3 is 14 amino acids long. Germline values: CDR1 MDHEN, CDR2 SYDVKM. The germline V and J ends were trimmed by 3 bases and 1 base, with 9 bases remaining between them. The CDR3 region is CASSFQGANTEAFF. The CDR3 DNA reads TGTGCCAGCAGTTTTCAAGGGGCGAACACTGAAGCTTTCTTT.

This clone was recorded only once. V usage is TRBV3-1 (or the pseudogene TRBV3-2) and J usage is TRBJ2-1, with 14 bases identical to TRBD2. Unmatched junction bases numbered 14, after V lost 1 base and J lost 9 bases. Germline CDR1 LGHDT, CDR2 YNNKEL (reference sequence). CDR3 size: 19 residues. The CDR3 DNA follows: TGTGCCAGCAGCCAAGGGTTACCCGGGACTAGCGGGAGTGTGTTTGAGCAGTTCTTC. Its protein is CASSQGLPGTSGSVFEQFF.

This rearrangement joins TRBV4-3 to TRBJ2-3; 7 nucleotides align to TRBD1. Unmatched junction bases numbered 1, after V lost 1 base and J lost 0 bases. The CDR3 is 15 residues long. Per the germline V gene, CDR1 is LGHNA and CDR2 is YSLEER. CDR3 residues: CASSQGQGSTDTQYF. The CDR3 bases are TGCGCCAGCAGCCAAGGACAGGGAAGCACAGATACGCAGTATTTT.

The gene calls are TRBV18 and TRBJ2-5, with 7 positions matching TRBD1. This CDR3 is built from 13 residues. CDR1 is KGHSH, CDR2 LQKENI, per germline. Trimming took 3 bases from V and 2 from J; bases not matched to a gene: 0. CDR3 sequence reads: CASSPDRQETQYF. CDR3 sequence (DNA): TGTGCCAGCTCACCGGACAGGCAAGAGACCCAGTACTTC.

This rearrangement joins TRBV12-3 or TRBV12-4 to TRBJ1-3, with D unclear. The CDR3 runs 13 residues. V lost 5 bases, J lost 8 bases, and 13 bases lay in between. CDR3 residues: CASSRTPTYTIYF. The CDR3 region has the DNA TGTGCCAGCAGTCGGACTCCAACGTACACCATATATTTT.

The V call is TRBV18, the J call TRBJ1-1; 7 positions agree with TRBD1. With V trimmed by 2 bases and J by 1 base, 7 bases remained unmatched. Germline CDR1 is KGHSH and CDR2 is LQKENI. The CDR3 has 16 amino acids. The CDR3 DNA is TGTGCCAGCTCACCAACTTCTACAGGGGCGAACACTGAAGCTTTCTTT. It codes for CASSPTSTGANTEAFF.

J is TRBJ1-1 and V is TRBV5-1; TRBD1 matches at 12 bases. V lost 6 bases, J lost 5 bases, and 5 bases stayed unmatched. Germline V gene sequence: CDR1 SGHRS, CDR2 YFSETQ. This CDR3 contains 14 residues. CDR3 in amino acids: CASNLGQGATEAFF. The CDR3 nucleotides read TGCGCCAGCAACCTGGGACAGGGGGCGACTGAAGCTTTCTTT.

This chain links TRBV28 with TRBJ2-1, with D unclear. CDR1 is MDHEN, CDR2 SYDVKM, per germline. The CDR3 runs to 14 residues. V was pared by 3 bases and J by 5 bases, with 11 bases between. The CDR3: CASSFSQFNNEQFF. DNA of the CDR3: TGTGCCAGCAGTTTTAGCCAATTCAACAATGAGCAGTTCTTC.

This chain links TRBV28 with TRBJ2-3; D unresolved. CDR1 and CDR2 (germline): MDHEN, SYDVKM. The CDR3 is made up of 12 amino acids. V shed 5 bases and J shed 7 bases, with 10 bases lying between them. Written as DNA, the CDR3 is TGTGCCAGCAGTGGTCAAGAGCATACGCAGTATTTT. The encoded protein is CASSGQEHTQYF. Full variable domain (remainder filled in from reference TRBV28 and TRBJ2-3): DVKVTQSSRYLVKRTGEKVFLECVQDMDHENMFWYRQDPGLGLRLIYFSYDVKMKEKGDIPEGYSVSREKKERFSLILESASTNQTSMYLCASSGQEHTQYFGPGTRLTVL.